The clone carrying this T cell receptor (beta chain) was observed at least ten times. What it recognizes is unknown. TCRdb re-analyzed the PCR reads through MiXCR. The sample lists around 89,000 clones, more than 13% occurring once. This entry belongs to a study of metastatic and nonmetastatic thyroid tumors. Germline V gene sequence: CDR1 LNHDA, CDR2 SQIVND (reference sequence). The CDR3 loop spans 15 amino acids. V was pared by 5 bases and J by 3 bases, with 9 bases of the junction left unmatched. General observations from the study: Across blood and tumor, TCR beta diversity in malignant thyroid tumors was reportedly significantly higher than in benign nodules.

No treatment of any kind had been given to any patient before thyroid surgery. The sample consisted of blood. The source of this sequence is a female donor with papillary thyroid cancer or a benign thyroid nodule (not recorded which). Some clones in this sample may be carry-over from other donors' samples. This rearrangement joins TRBV19 to TRBJ2-5; 7 positions match TRBD1. The CDR3 sequence is CASSVTPDRKETQYF. In DNA form, the CDR3 reads TGTGCCAGTAGTGTAACTCCGGACAGGAAAGAGACCCAGTACTTC.